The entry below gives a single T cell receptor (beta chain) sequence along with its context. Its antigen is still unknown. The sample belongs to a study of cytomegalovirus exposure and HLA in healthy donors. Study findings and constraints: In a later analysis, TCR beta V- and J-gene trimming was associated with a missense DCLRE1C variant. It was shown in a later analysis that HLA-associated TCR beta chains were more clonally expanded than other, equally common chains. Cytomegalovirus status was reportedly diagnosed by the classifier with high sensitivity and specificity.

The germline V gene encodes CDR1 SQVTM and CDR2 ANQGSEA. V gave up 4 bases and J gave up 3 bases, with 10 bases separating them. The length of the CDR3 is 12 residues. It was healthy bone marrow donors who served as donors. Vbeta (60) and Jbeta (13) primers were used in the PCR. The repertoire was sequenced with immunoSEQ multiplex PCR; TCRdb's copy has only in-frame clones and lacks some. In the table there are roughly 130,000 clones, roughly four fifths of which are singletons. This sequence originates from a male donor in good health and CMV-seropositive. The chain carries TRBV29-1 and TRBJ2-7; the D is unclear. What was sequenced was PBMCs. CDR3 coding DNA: TGCAGCGTTGCCACAGCCTACTACGAGCAGTACTTC. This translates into CSVATAYYEQYF.